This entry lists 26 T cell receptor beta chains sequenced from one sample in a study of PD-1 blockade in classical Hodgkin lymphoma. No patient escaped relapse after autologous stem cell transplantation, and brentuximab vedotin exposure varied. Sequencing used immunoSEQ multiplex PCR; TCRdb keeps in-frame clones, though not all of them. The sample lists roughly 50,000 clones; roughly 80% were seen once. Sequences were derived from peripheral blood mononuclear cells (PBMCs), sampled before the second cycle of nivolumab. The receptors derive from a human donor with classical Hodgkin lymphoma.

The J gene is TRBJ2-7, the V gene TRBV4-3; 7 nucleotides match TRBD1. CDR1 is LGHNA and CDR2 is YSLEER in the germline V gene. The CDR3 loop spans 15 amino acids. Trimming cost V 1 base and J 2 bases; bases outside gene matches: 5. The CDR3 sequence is CASSQGVQGAYEQYF. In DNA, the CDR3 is TGCGCCAGCAGCCAAGGTGTCCAGGGGGCCTACGAGCAGTACTTC.

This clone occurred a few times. The CDR3 reads CASSARDRRTGELFF. Written as DNA, the CDR3 is TGTGCCAGTAGTGCCCGGGACCGACGCACCGGGGAGCTGTTTTTT. The chain employs TRBV19 and TRBJ2-2, with D possibly called TRBD1 or TRBD2 (5 bases each). The V and J ends lost 5 bases and 4 bases respectively, with 14 bases between them. CDR1 is LNHDA, CDR2 SQIVND, per germline (reference sequence). This CDR3 is built from 15 residues.

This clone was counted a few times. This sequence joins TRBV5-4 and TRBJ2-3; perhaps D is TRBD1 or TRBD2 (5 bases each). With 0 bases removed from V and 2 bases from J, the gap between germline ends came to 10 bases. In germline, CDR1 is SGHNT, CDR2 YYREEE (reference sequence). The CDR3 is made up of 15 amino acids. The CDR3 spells CASSLGGGTTDTQYF. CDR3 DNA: TGTGCCAGCAGCTTGGGAGGTGGGACCACAGATACGCAGTATTTT.

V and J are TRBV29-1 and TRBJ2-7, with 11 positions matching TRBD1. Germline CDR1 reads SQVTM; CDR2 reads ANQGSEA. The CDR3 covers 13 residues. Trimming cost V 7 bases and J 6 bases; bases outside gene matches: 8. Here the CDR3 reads CSAVDRGRGEQYF. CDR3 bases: TGCAGCGCCGTGGACAGGGGGCGAGGCGAGCAGTACTTC.

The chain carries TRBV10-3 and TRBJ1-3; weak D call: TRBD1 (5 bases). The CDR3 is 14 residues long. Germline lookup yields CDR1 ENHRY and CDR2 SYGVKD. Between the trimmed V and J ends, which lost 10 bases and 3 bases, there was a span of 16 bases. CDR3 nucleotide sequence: TGTGCCACCTCTGGGAGGGGAAGTGGAAACACCATATATTTT. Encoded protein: CATSGRGSGNTIYF.

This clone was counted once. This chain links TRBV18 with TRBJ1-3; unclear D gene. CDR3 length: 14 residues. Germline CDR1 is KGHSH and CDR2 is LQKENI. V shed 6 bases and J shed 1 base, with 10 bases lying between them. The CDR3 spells CASSEGASGNTIYF. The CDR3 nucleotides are TGTGCCAGCTCTGAAGGCGCTTCTGGAAACACCATATATTTT.

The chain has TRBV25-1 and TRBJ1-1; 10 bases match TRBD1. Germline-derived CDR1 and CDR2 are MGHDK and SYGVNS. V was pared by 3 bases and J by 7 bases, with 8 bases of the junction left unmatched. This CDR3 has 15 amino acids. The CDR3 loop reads CASSDTGTGAFEAFF. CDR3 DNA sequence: TGTGCCAGCAGTGATACCGGGACAGGGGCTTTTGAAGCTTTCTTT.

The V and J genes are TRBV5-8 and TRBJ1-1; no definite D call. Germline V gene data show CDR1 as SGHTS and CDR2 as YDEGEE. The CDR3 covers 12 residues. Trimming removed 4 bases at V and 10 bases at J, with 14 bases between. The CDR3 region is CASSPDRVGAFF. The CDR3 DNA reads TGTGCCAGCAGCCCGGACCGGGTTGGAGCTTTCTTT. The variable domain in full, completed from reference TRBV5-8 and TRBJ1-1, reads EAGVTQSPTHLIKTRGQQATLRCSPISGHTSVYWYQQALGLGLQFLLWYDEGEERNRGNFPPRFSGRQFPNYSSELNVNALELEDSALYLCASSPDRVGAFFGQGTRLTVV.

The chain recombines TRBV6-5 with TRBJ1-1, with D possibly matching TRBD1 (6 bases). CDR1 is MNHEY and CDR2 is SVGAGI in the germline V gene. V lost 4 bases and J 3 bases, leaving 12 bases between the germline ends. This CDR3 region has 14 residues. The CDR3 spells CASSLQGMDTEAFF. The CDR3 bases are TGTGCCAGCAGTTTACAGGGTATGGACACTGAAGCTTTCTTT.

The CDR3 sequence: CASRSTVAGEKLFF. CDR3 DNA: TGTGCCAGCAGATCGACAGTGGCTGGGGAAAAACTGTTTTTT. The V gene is TRBV2, the J gene TRBJ1-4, with TRBD1 as a possible D gene (5 bases). Germline V gene lookup returns CDR1 SNHLY and CDR2 FYNNEI. The CDR3 is 14 amino acids. The V gene lost 6 bases and the J gene lost 8 bases, with 16 bases spanning the gap.

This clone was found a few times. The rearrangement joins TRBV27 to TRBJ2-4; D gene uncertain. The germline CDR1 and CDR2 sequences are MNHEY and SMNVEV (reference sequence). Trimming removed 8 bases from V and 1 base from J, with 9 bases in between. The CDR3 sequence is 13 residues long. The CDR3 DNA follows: TGTGCCAGCTACGGTAGCGCCAAAAACATTCAGTACTTC. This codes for CASYGSAKNIQYF.

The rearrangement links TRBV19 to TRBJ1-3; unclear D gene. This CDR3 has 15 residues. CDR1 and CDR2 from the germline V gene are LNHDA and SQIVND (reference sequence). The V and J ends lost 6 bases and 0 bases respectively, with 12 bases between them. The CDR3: CASSGRRSSGNTIYF. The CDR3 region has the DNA TGTGCCAGTAGCGGCCGGCGGAGCTCTGGAAACACCATATATTTT.

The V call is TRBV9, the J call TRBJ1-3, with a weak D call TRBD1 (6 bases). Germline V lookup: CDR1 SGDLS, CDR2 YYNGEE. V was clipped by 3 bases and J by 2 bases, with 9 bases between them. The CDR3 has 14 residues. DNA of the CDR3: TGTGCCAGCAGCGCAACAGGGCCTGGAAACACCATATATTTT. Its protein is CASSATGPGNTIYF.

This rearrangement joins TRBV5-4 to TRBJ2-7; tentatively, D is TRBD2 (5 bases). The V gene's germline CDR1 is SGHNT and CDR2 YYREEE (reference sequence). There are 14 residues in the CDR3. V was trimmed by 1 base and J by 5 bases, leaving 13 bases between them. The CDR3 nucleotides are TGTGCCAGCAGCTTGCTTACTAGTTTCAACGAGCAGTACTTC. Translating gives CASSLLTSFNEQYF.

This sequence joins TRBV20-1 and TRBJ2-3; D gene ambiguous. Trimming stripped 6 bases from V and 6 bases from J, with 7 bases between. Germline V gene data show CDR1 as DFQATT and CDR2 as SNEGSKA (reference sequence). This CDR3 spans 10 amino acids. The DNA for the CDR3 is TGCAGTGCCTCAGTGGATACGCAGTATTTT. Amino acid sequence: CSASVDTQYF.

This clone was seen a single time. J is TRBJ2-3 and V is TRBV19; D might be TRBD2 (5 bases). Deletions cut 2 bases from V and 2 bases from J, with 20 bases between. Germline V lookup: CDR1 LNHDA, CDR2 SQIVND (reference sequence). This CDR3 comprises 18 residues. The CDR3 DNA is TGTGCCAGTAGTATATTTCTGGGAGCGGTGTCTACCACAGATACGCAGTATTTT. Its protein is CASSIFLGAVSTTDTQYF.

CDR3 amino acids: CASSSRGGKYEQYF. The CDR3 DNA is TGTGCCAGCAGCTCGAGGGGGGGAAAATACGAGCAGTACTTC. The V gene is TRBV5-4, the J gene TRBJ2-7, with a tentative D call TRBD2 (7 bases). Trimming took 3 bases from V and 4 from J, leaving 14 bases between them. The CDR3 covers 14 residues. The germline V gene encodes CDR1 SGHNT and CDR2 YYREEE (reference sequence).

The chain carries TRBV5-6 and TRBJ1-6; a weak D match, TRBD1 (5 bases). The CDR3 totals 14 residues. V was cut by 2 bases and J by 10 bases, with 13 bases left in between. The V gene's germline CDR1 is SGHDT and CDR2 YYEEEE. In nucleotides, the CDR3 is TGTGCCAGCAGCTTAGGGCCGGGGGACTCACCCCTCCACTTT. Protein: CASSLGPGDSPLHF.

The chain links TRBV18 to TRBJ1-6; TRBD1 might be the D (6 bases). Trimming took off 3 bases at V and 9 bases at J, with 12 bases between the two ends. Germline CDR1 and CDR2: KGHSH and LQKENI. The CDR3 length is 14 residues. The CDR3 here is CASSPGAAGSPLHF. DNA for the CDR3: TGTGCCAGCTCACCGGGGGCTGCGGGTTCACCCCTCCACTTT.

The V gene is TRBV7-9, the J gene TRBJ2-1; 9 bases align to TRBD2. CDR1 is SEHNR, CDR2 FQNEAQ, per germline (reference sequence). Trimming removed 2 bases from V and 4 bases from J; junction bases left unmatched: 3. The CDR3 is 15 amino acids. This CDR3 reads CASSLRLAVYNEQFF. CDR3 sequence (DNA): TGTGCCAGCAGCTTAAGACTAGCGGTGTACAATGAGCAGTTCTTC.

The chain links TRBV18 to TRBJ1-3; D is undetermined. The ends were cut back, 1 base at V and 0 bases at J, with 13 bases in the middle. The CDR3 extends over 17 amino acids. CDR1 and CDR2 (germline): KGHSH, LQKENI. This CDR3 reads CASSPQRKRISGNTIYF. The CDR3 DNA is TGTGCCAGCTCACCACAGCGGAAAAGAATCTCTGGAAACACCATATATTTT.

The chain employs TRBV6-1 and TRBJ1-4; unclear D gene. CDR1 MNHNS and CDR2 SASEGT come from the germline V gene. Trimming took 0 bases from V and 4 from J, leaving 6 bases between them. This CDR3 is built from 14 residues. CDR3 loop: CASSEAVSNEKLFF. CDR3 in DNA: TGTGCCAGCAGTGAAGCGGTCAGTAATGAAAAACTGTTTTTT.

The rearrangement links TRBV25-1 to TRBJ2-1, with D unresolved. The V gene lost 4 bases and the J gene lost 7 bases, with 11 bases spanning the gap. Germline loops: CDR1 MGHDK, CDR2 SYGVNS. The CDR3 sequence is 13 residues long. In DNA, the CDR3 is TGTGCCAGCAGTGTTCCGCCATCTAATGAGCAGTTCTTC. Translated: CASSVPPSNEQFF.

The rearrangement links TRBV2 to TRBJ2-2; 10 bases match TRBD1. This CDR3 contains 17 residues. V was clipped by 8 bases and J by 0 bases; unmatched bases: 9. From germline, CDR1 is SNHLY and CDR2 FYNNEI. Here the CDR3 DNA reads TGTGCCAGCGGCACTCCGGGACAGGGGACGAACACCGGGGAGCTGTTTTTT. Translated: CASGTPGQGTNTGELFF.

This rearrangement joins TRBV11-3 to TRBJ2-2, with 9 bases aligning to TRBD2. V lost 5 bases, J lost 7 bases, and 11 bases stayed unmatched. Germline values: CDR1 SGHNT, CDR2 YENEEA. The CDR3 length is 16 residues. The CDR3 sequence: CASSPVRGLADGELFF. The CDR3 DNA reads TGTGCCAGCAGCCCCGTTAGGGGACTAGCTGACGGGGAGCTGTTTTTT.

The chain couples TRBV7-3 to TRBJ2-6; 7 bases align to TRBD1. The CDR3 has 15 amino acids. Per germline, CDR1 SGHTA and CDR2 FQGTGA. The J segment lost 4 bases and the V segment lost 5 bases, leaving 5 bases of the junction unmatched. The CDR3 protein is CASSLRGGGANVLTF. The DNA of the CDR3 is TGTGCCAGCAGCCTCCGAGGGGGCGGGGCCAACGTCCTGACTTTC. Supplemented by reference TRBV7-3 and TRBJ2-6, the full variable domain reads GAGVSQTPSNKVTEKGKYVELRCDPISGHTALYWYRQSLGQGPEFLIYFQGTGAADDSGLPNDRFFAVRPEGSVSTLKIQRTERGDSAVYLCASSLRGGGANVLTFGAGSRLTVL.